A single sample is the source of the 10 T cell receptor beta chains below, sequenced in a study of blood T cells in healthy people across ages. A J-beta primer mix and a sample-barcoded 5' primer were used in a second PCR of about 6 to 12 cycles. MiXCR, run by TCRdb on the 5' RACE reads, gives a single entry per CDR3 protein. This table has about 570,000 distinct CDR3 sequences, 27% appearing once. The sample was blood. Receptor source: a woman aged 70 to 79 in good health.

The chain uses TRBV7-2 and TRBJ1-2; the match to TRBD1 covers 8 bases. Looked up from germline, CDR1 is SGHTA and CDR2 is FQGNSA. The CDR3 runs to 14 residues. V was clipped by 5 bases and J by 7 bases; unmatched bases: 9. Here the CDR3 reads CASSPRQGLLGYTF. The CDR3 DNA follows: TGTGCCAGCAGCCCGAGACAGGGGCTTCTTGGCTACACCTTC.

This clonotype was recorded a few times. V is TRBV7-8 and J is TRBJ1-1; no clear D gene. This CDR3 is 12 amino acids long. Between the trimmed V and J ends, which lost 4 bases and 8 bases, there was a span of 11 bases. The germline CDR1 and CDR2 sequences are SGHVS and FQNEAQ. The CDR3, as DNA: TGTGCCAGCAGCTCGCGAGTCAGCGAAGCTTTCTTT. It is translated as CASSSRVSEAFF.

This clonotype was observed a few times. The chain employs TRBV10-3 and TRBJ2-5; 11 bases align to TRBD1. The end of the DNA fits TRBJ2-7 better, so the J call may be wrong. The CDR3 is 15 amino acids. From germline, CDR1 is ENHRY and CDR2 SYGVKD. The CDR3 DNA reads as TGTGCCATCCGGGGGACCGGGACAGGGGGTTACGAGCAGTACTTC. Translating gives CAIRGTGTGGYEQYF.

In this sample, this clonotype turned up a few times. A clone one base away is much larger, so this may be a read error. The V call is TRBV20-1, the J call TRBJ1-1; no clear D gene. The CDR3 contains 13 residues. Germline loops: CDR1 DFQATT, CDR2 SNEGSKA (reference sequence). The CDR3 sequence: CSARGGSRTEVFF. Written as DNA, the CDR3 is TGCAGTGCTCGGGGTGGGTCTAGAACTGAAGTTTTCTTT.

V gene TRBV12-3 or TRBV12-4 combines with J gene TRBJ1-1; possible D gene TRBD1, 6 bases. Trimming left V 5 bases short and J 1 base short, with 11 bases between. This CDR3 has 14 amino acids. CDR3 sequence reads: CASSRQAPNTEAFF. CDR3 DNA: TGTGCCAGCAGTCGACAGGCTCCGAACACTGAAGCTTTCTTT.

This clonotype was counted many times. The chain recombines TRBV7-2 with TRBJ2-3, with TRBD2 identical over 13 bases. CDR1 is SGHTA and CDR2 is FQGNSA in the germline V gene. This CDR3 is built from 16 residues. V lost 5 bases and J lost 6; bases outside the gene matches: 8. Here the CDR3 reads CASSPGLAGATDTQYF. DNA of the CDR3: TGTGCCAGCAGCCCAGGACTAGCGGGGGCCACGGATACGCAGTATTTT.

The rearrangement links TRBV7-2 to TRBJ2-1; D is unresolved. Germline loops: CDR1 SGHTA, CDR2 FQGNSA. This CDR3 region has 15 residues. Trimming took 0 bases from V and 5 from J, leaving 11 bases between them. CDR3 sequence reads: CASSLAPAGNNEQFF. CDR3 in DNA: TGTGCCAGCAGCTTAGCCCCCGCCGGCAACAATGAGCAGTTCTTC. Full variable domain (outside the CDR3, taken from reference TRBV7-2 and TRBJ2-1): GAGVSQSPSNKVTEKGKDVELRCDPISGHTALYWYRQSLGQGLEFLIYFQGNSAPDKSGLPSDRFSAERTGGSVSTLTIQRTQQEDSAVYLCASSLAPAGNNEQFFGPGTRLTVL.

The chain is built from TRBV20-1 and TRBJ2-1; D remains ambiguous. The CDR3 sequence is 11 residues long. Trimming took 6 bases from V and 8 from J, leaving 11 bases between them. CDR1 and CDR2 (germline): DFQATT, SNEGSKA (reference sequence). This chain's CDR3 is CSAPRWDEQFF. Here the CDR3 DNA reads TGCAGTGCCCCGAGGTGGGATGAGCAGTTCTTC.

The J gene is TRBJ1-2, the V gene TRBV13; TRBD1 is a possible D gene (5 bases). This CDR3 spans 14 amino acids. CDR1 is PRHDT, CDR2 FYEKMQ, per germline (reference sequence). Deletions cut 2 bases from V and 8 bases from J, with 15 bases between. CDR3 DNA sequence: TGTGCCAGCAGCTTAAGATCAGGGCGGCGCGGCTACACCTTC. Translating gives CASSLRSGRRGYTF. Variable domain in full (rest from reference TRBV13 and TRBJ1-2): AAGVIQSPRHLIKEKRETATLKCYPIPRHDTVYWYQQGPGQDPQFLISFYEKMQSDKGSIPDRFSAQQFSDYHSELNMSSLELGDSALYFCASSLRSGRRGYTFGSGTRLTVV.

The CDR3 region is CASTLGGAGGKETQYF. As DNA, the CDR3 is TGCGCCAGCACCTTAGGGGGTGCAGGGGGGAAGGAGACCCAGTACTTC. The chain uses TRBV5-1 and TRBJ2-5; tentatively, D is TRBD1 (7 bases). Germline V lookup: CDR1 SGHRS, CDR2 YFSETQ. Trimming stripped 6 bases from V and 5 bases from J, with 23 bases between. The CDR3 loop spans 16 amino acids.